These T cell receptor beta chains were read from a single sample in a study of T cells after posttransplantation cyclophosphamide. Assay used: immunoSEQ multiplex PCR; TCRdb lists only in-frame clones, some missing. The sample presents 30,000 to 35,000 clones, none singletons. The specimen was PBMCs. The receptors here all came from a woman in her forties or fifties in good health and a related stem cell transplant donor. CDR3s include the opening cysteine and the closing phenylalanine or tryptophan. Each record gives: clone size, D gene, V gene, J gene, CDR3 protein, CDR3 DNA. The D gene is left open where the match is weak. Clone size is given as once, few, many or a size class.

size: many
D: NA
V: TRBV10-3
J: TRBJ2-7
CDR3: CAISETVAAHSYEQYF
DNA: TGTGCCATCAGTGAGACGGTAGCGGCCCACTCCTACGAGCAGTACTTC

size: many
D: TRBD1
V: TRBV2
J: TRBJ1-5
CDR3: CASRGTGSNQPQHF
DNA: TGTGCCAGCAGGGGGACAGGTTCGAATCAGCCCCAGCATTTT

size: many
D: NA
V: TRBV7-3
J: TRBJ2-7
CDR3: CASSLRGGHGYEQYF
DNA: TGTGCCAGCAGCTTAAGAGGCGGGCACGGATACGAGCAGTACTTC

size: few
D: NA
V: TRBV6-5
J: TRBJ1-5
CDR3: CASRTGSFQPQHF
DNA: TGTGCCAGCAGAACAGGCTCCTTCCAGCCCCAGCATTTT

size: many
D: NA
V: TRBV7-9
J: TRBJ2-1
CDR3: CASSLVYMERGANEQFF
DNA: TGTGCCAGCAGCTTAGTATATATGGAGCGTGGGGCTAATGAGCAGTTCTTC

size: many
D: TRBD1
V: TRBV7-2
J: TRBJ2-7
CDR3: CASSAEGQIIVYEQYF
DNA: TGTGCCAGCAGCGCCGAGGGACAGATTATCGTCTACGAGCAGTACTTC

size: many
D: NA
V: TRBV19
J: TRBJ2-7
CDR3: CASSIVVGGDEQYF
DNA: TGTGCCAGTAGTATTGTCGTTGGCGGAGACGAGCAGTACTTC

size: many
D: TRBD1
V: TRBV28
J: TRBJ2-7
CDR3: CASSGDRGWSYEQYF
DNA: TGTGCCAGCAGTGGCGACAGGGGATGGAGCTACGAGCAGTACTTC

size: many
D: TRBD2
V: TRBV19
J: TRBJ2-1
CDR3: CASSITGAGESYNEQFF
DNA: TGTGCCAGTAGTATAACAGGAGCGGGAGAATCCTACAATGAGCAGTTCTTC

size: many
D: NA
V: TRBV6-6
J: TRBJ1-5
CDR3: CASRLHSNQPQHF
DNA: TGTGCCAGCAGACTCCATAGCAATCAGCCCCAGCATTTT

size: many
D: TRBD1
V: TRBV24-1
J: TRBJ1-4
CDR3: CATSDSGQGARSGINEKLFF
DNA: TGTGCCACCAGTGACTCGGGACAGGGGGCTAGGAGTGGGATCAATGAAAAACTGTTTTTT

size: many
D: NA
V: TRBV6-5
J: TRBJ2-7
CDR3: CASRTRQSSYEQYF
DNA: TGTGCCAGCAGGACCCGACAGAGCTCCTACGAGCAGTACTTC

size: many
D: NA
V: TRBV10-1
J: TRBJ1-1
CDR3: CASSGGSRQRNTEAFF
DNA: TGCGCCAGCAGCGGGGGGAGTCGTCAAAGGAACACTGAAGCTTTCTTT

size: many
D: NA
V: TRBV6-5
J: TRBJ1-2
CDR3: CASRKTGHYGYTF
DNA: TGTGCCAGCAGGAAAACAGGGCACTATGGCTACACCTTC

size: few
D: NA
V: TRBV15
J: TRBJ2-5
CDR3: CATSRDWGDQETQYF
DNA: TGTGCCACCAGCAGAGATTGGGGGGACCAAGAGACCCAGTACTTC

size: many
D: NA
V: TRBV4-2
J: TRBJ1-3
CDR3: CASSQDGTRGTGNTIYF
DNA: TGTGCCAGCAGCCAAGATGGGACCAGGGGAACTGGAAACACCATATATTTT

size: many
D: NA
V: TRBV27
J: TRBJ2-1
CDR3: CASCLTSRGILRNNEQFF
DNA: TGTGCCAGCTGTCTCACCTCTCGGGGGATACTTAGAAACAATGAGCAGTTCTTC

size: many
D: NA
V: TRBV5-6
J: TRBJ1-2
CDR3: CASSTVEYGYTF
DNA: TGTGCCAGCAGCACAGTAGAATATGGCTACACCTTC

size: few
D: NA
V: TRBV12-3/TRBV12-4
J: TRBJ2-7
CDR3: CASSPQERASYEQYF
DNA: TGTGCCAGCAGCCCGCAAGAGCGGGCGTCCTACGAGCAGTACTTC

size: few
D: TRBD1
V: TRBV5-1
J: TRBJ1-5
CDR3: CASSSTGGNQPQHF
DNA: TGCGCCAGCAGTTCGACAGGGGGAAATCAGCCCCAGCATTTT